This TCR beta chain was sequenced in a study of shared clonotypes between healthy human individuals. Study results and limitations: It was the non-shared clonotypes that had lower generation probabilities than clonotypes shared by all four donors. Represented diversity (both genetic and exposure-history) was limited by the small number of donors. Memory subsets had estimated richness that was generally smaller than that of naive subsets.

With 3 bases removed from V and 2 bases from J, the gap between germline ends came to 14 bases. Germline V lookup: CDR1 KGHSH, CDR2 LQKENI. There are 15 residues in the CDR3. For each subset, genomic DNA was distributed in equal portions over several immunoSEQ plates. Repertoires were generated with immunoSEQ multiplex PCR, while TCRdb's copy carries only in-frame clones and drops some. The sample shows 2 million or so clones, roughly 94% of them seen only once. Regarding this clone: Its target is unknown. In the same sample, other DNA sequences code for this CDR3.

The source material was naive CD4+ T cells sorted from blood. Subset defined: CD45RA+ positively selected. This receptor was identified in a man in his late teens or twenties in good health. The chain employs TRBV18 and TRBJ2-7; either TRBD1 or TRBD2 may supply D (5 bases each). The CDR3 nucleotides read TGTGCCAGCTCACCCTTAGGGACGGCGACCTACGAGCAGTACTTC. This encodes CASSPLGTATYEQYF.